The sequence of this T cell receptor beta chain was determined in a study of T cell responses to AZD1222 COVID-19 vaccine. Study information: Recipients boosted at about 4 weeks or about 12 weeks are pooled.

Generated by immunoSEQ multiplex PCR, the TCRdb table keeps only in-frame clones and is missing some. The table has over 100,000 clones, 86% seen once; the top ten hold less than 15%. The V end lost 2 bases, the J end lost 6 bases, and 9 bases lay between the germline ends. CDR1 and CDR2 from the germline V gene are MRHNA and SNTAGT. CDR3 length: 13 amino acids. Findings of the study overall: Spike-specific TCR depth and breadth grew after two AZD1222 doses.

A word on this clone: The antigen is undetermined.

Sequencing used peripheral blood, obtained on day 0 of AZD1222 vaccination. The chain joins TRBV6-4 to TRBJ2-3; D is unresolved. This clonotype was obtained from an adult in good health. The CDR3 reads CASSDGYRDTQYF. CDR3 nucleotide sequence: TGTGCCAGCAGTGACGGCTATAGGGATACGCAGTATTTT.